The TCR beta chain under discussion was sequenced for a study of T cell repertoires in ileal Crohn's disease. Broader study findings: Compared with non-smokers, active smokers at surgery showed more clonal expansions.

This CDR3 region has 16 residues. Germline V gene sequence: CDR1 MNHEY, CDR2 SVGAGI. Trimming took 2 bases from V and 6 from J; bases not matched to a gene: 10. The repertoire was sequenced with immunoSEQ multiplex PCR; TCRdb's copy has only in-frame clones and lacks some. The table includes 5,000 to 6,500 clones, roughly 87% detected once. As to this clone: Its antigen remains unknown.

The chain recombines TRBV6-5 with TRBJ2-5; 9 positions agree with TRBD2. Sequenced: ileal tissue. The clonotype originates from an adult with Crohn's disease. CDR3 amino acids: CASSYGSAGGPKTQYF. In DNA, the CDR3 is TGTGCCAGCAGTTACGGTTCGGCGGGGGGGCCGAAGACCCAGTACTTC.